This T cell receptor (beta chain) derives from a study of T-cell reconstitution after alpha-beta-depleted transplantation in children. Trimming took 2 bases from V and 1 from J, leaving 15 bases between them. The V gene's germline CDR1 is MNHEY and CDR2 SVGAGI. The CDR3 sequence is 16 residues long. Unique molecular identifiers were built into the TCRbeta library. MiXCR, run by TCRdb on the PCR reads, gives a single entry per CDR3 protein. The repertoire holds about 160,000 distinct CDR3 sequences, with 11% as singletons. This clonotype occurred many times. The chain couples TRBV6-5 to TRBJ2-7; a possible D gene is TRBD1 (6 bases). The sequencing used PBMCs, collected before TCRalphabeta/CD19-depleted stem cell transplant. This TCR was recovered from a boy younger than 10 with acute myeloid leukemia, due to receive a stem cell transplant. The CDR3: CASSYTGQQLSYEQYF. The CDR3 bases are TGTGCCAGCAGTTACACCGGACAGCAGCTTTCCTACGAGCAGTACTTC.